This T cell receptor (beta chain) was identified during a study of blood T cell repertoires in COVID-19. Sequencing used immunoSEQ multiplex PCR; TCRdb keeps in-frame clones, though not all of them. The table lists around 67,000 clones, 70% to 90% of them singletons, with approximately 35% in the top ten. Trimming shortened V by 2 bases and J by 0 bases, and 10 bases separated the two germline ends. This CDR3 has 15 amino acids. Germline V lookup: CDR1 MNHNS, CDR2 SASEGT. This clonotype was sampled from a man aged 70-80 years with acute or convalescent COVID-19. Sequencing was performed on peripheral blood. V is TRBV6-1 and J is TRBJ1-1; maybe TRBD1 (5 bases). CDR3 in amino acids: CASSEWAGMNTEAFF. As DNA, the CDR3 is TGTGCCAGCAGTGAATGGGCAGGGATGAACACTGAAGCTTTCTTT.